This is a list of T cell receptor beta chains from one sample in a study of blood T cell repertoires in COVID-19. Here immunoSEQ multiplex PCR was the method, and the copy in TCRdb shows in-frame clones only, minus some. This table holds around 46,000 clones, approximately 87% found once. Sequencing was done on a sample of peripheral blood. The receptor set was obtained from a human donor in a cohort sampled during active COVID-19. Each CDR3 is given without its conserved first and last residue.

j_call: TRBJ2-7; v_call: TRBV28; cdr3_aa: ASTLDTASYEQY
j_call: TRBJ1-5; v_call: TRBV10-2; cdr3_aa: ASSERGEGPQH
j_call: TRBJ2-5; v_call: TRBV30; cdr3_aa: ASGTVAVETQY
j_call: TRBJ2-7; v_call: TRBV6-1; cdr3_aa: ASSEADSYYEQY
j_call: TRBJ2-7; v_call: TRBV30; cdr3_aa: AWSVTSGGRYEQY
j_call: TRBJ2-7; v_call: TRBV6-5; cdr3_aa: ATTQGAGVHEQY
j_call: TRBJ2-1; v_call: TRBV3-1/TRBV3-2; cdr3_aa: ASSLSPPGQGMNEQF
j_call: TRBJ2-6; v_call: TRBV10-3; cdr3_aa: AINGQAQTGANVLT
j_call: TRBJ2-7; v_call: TRBV3-1/TRBV3-2; cdr3_aa: ASRRYFSGHFSYEQY
j_call: TRBJ1-5; v_call: TRBV7-9; cdr3_aa: ASSLGGGDNNQPQH
j_call: TRBJ2-2; v_call: TRBV11-2; cdr3_aa: ASSPGQTKPGELF
j_call: TRBJ2-3; v_call: TRBV7-2; cdr3_aa: ASSLLSGLSTDTQY
j_call: TRBJ2-7; v_call: TRBV2; cdr3_aa: ASSDVGLTGDY
j_call: TRBJ2-6; v_call: TRBV29-1; cdr3_aa: SVEIPGQGRSGANVLT
j_call: TRBJ1-2; v_call: TRBV5-5; cdr3_aa: ASSGGTAFYGYT
j_call: TRBJ1-5; v_call: TRBV7-2; cdr3_aa: ASSLNSYNQPQH
j_call: TRBJ2-1; v_call: TRBV9; cdr3_aa: ASSVGRTSGGNEQF
j_call: TRBJ2-5; v_call: TRBV5-5; cdr3_aa: ASSRGLSQETQY
j_call: TRBJ1-4; v_call: TRBV19; cdr3_aa: ASSLRTSTNEKLF
j_call: TRBJ2-7; v_call: TRBV18; cdr3_aa: ASSPSGTGGNEQY
j_call: TRBJ2-7; v_call: TRBV19; cdr3_aa: ASSTLAGAYEQY
j_call: TRBJ2-2; v_call: TRBV19; cdr3_aa: ASTTRERAGELF
j_call: TRBJ2-7; v_call: TRBV5-1; cdr3_aa: ASSWRTGGSYEQY
j_call: TRBJ2-1; v_call: TRBV15; cdr3_aa: ATSSRTGSYNEQF
j_call: TRBJ1-1; v_call: TRBV5-1; cdr3_aa: ASSLVPENTEAF
j_call: TRBJ2-7; v_call: TRBV11-2; cdr3_aa: ARRRGAGGVPYEQY
j_call: TRBJ1-2; v_call: TRBV2; cdr3_aa: ASRTGIGGYT
j_call: TRBJ2-7; v_call: TRBV3-1/TRBV3-2; cdr3_aa: ASSHPPGHPNEQY
j_call: TRBJ2-7; v_call: TRBV6-5; cdr3_aa: ATRTSGYEQY
j_call: TRBJ2-1; v_call: TRBV7-6; cdr3_aa: ASSLDWRKQF
j_call: TRBJ1-2; v_call: TRBV3-1/TRBV3-2; cdr3_aa: ASSQVRATSDYGYT
j_call: TRBJ1-5; v_call: TRBV6-2/TRBV6-3; cdr3_aa: ASSYSRAGQPQH
j_call: TRBJ1-6; v_call: TRBV7-9; cdr3_aa: ASSLTGQGWYNSPLH
j_call: TRBJ1-2; v_call: TRBV7-9; cdr3_aa: ASSSDRAKVDGYT
j_call: TRBJ2-2; v_call: TRBV7-6; cdr3_aa: ASSLVLAGGTNTGELF
j_call: TRBJ1-1; v_call: TRBV19; cdr3_aa: ASSITGTGAMNTEAF
j_call: TRBJ2-3; v_call: TRBV7-3; cdr3_aa: ASSFLPITDTQY
j_call: TRBJ2-7; v_call: TRBV27; cdr3_aa: ASSRRGSYEQY
j_call: TRBJ2-3; v_call: TRBV5-1; cdr3_aa: ASSLLTGRLEFGTDTQY
j_call: TRBJ1-1; v_call: TRBV28; cdr3_aa: ASSPQGVWDTEAF
j_call: TRBJ2-7; v_call: TRBV11-2; cdr3_aa: ASSLRRSYEQY
j_call: TRBJ1-1; v_call: TRBV3-1/TRBV3-2; cdr3_aa: ASSHSGTGPAF
j_call: TRBJ1-5; v_call: TRBV18; cdr3_aa: ASSGESNQPQH
j_call: TRBJ1-2; v_call: TRBV9; cdr3_aa: ASSAWTGADYT
j_call: TRBJ1-2; v_call: TRBV28; cdr3_aa: ASSLSPSVGGYT